This T cell receptor (beta chain) was found in a study of beta chain features in type 1 diabetes. Study-wide results and limits: There were fewer insertions and more deletions at the VDJ junctions of type 1 diabetes patients. Shorter TCRB CDR3s, moderately but significantly so, were found in Type 1 diabetes patients in all four CD4+ subsets. A greater similarity of naive, central memory and Treg TCRB repertoires was seen among patients than among healthy donors.

CD4+ naive, central memory, regulatory and stem cell-like memory subsets were isolated by sorting on CD45RO/CCR7/CD25/CD127/CD95/CD27. All of the isolated RNA was reverse transcribed, so expressed TCRB transcripts were sequenced. Measured with immunoSEQ multiplex PCR; TCRdb has only the in-frame clones, and not every one. The table shows about 340,000 clones, with roughly 12% occurring only once. About this clone: Its cognate antigen is unknown.

Trimming cost V 0 bases and J 3 bases, with 12 bases left between them. The CDR3 is 15 residues long. Germline CDR1 and CDR2: LNHDA and SQIVND (reference sequence). The sequenced sample consisted of naive CD4+ T cells from blood. The chain is built from TRBV19 and TRBJ2-7, with D unclear. The clonotype comes from a woman aged 18-29 years with type 1 diabetes. The CDR3: CASSIDGSGLYEQYV. DNA for the CDR3: TGTGCCAGTAGTATAGATGGCAGTGGGCTCTACGAGCAGTACGTC.